The 19 T cell receptor beta chains below all came from one sample that was sequenced in a study of blood T cell repertoires in COVID-19 (dated by TCRdb to about 2020). Library creation used the immunoSEQ multiplex PCR assay. TCRdb mirrors the immuneACCESS table, restricted to in-frame sequences. Some clones are absent from its copies; in checked studies, under half trace to an unresolved V gene, and the reason for the others is unknown. This sample holds approximately 100,000 clones; approximately 81% were observed only once. The ten largest clones add up to around 10% of the sample. The material sequenced was peripheral blood. These receptors were taken from a woman older than 75 with acute or convalescent COVID-19.

Here the CDR3 DNA reads TGTGCCAGCAGCGTAAAGGGGGAGGGCGCTGAAGCTTTCTTT. Translated: CASSVKGEGAEAFF. The V and J genes are TRBV9 and TRBJ1-1; possibly TRBD1 for D (6 bases). V was clipped by 1 base and J by 6 bases, with 13 bases between them. Germline V gene lookup returns CDR1 SGDLS and CDR2 YYNGEE. CDR3 length equals 14 residues.

The chain is built from TRBV11-2 and TRBJ2-1, with TRBD2 matching over 10 bases. V lost 1 base and J lost 9; bases outside the gene matches: 9. In germline, CDR1 is SGHAT, CDR2 FQNNGV. The CDR3 totals 16 residues. CDR3 nucleotides: TGTGCCAGCAGCTTAGCAAGGAGCGGGGGGGCGGGTGAGCAGTTCTTC. As protein: CASSLARSGGAGEQFF.

The chain has TRBV10-3 and TRBJ1-5; 11 nucleotides agree with TRBD1. CDR1 and CDR2 from the germline V gene are ENHRY and SYGVKD. After removal of 6 bases from V and 0 bases from J, the junction contained 7 bases not matched to a gene. This CDR3 is built from 17 residues. The CDR3 nucleotides are TGTGCCATCAGGGAGGACAGGGGGCGGGATAGCAATCAGCCCCAGCATTTT. Translation: CAIREDRGRDSNQPQHF.

The sample holds a few counts of this clone. V usage is TRBV7-2 and J usage is TRBJ1-2, with TRBD1 as a possible D gene (5 bases). V was shortened by 5 bases and J by 4 bases, with 14 bases between the two germline ends. This CDR3 spans 14 amino acids. Germline assignment: CDR1 SGHTA and CDR2 FQGNSA. The CDR3 DNA reads TGTGCCAGCAGCACAAGCAGGGCTAGCTATGGCTACACCTTC. Translation gives CASSTSRASYGYTF.

V is TRBV2 and J is TRBJ1-5; D is possibly TRBD1 (6 bases). CDR1 and CDR2 from the germline V gene are SNHLY and FYNNEI. V shed 1 base and J shed 6 bases, with 7 bases lying between them. The CDR3 runs to 13 residues. CDR3 residues: CASSEGGRQPQHF. The CDR3 DNA follows: TGTGCCAGCAGTGAAGGGGGGCGTCAGCCCCAGCATTTT.

The V gene is TRBV19, the J gene TRBJ1-2; D is uncertain. Per the germline V gene, CDR1 is LNHDA and CDR2 is SQIVND (reference sequence). The V and J ends lost 2 bases and 8 bases respectively, with 12 bases between them. This CDR3 is 13 amino acids long. The CDR3 bases are TGTGCCAGTAGTATAAGGAGGGCTGAAGGCTACACCTTC. It translates to CASSIRRAEGYTF.

As concerns this clone: At one boundary the junction diverges from the germline segment, which might be a read error. This chain joins TRBV7-9 and TRBJ1-4, with TRBD1 matching over 7 bases. This CDR3 is built from 13 residues. The germline V gene encodes CDR1 SEHNR and CDR2 FQNEAQ (reference sequence). Here the CDR3 reads CASSLVGRGGERF. For the CDR3, the DNA is TGTGCCAGCAGCTTAGTGGGACGAGGGGGCGAGCGTTTT.

In its sample, this clone was seen many times. The rearrangement links TRBV4-3 to TRBJ1-6; weak D call: TRBD1 (5 bases). This CDR3 is built from 17 residues. Germline CDR1 reads LGHNA; CDR2 reads YSLEER. Trimming removed 2 bases at V and 13 bases at J, with 24 bases between. The CDR3 sequence: CASSQWDAGDIARPLHF. The CDR3 coding sequence is TGCGCCAGCAGCCAATGGGACGCGGGGGATATCGCTCGGCCCCTCCACTTT.

This clone was observed a handful of times. CDR3 loop: CASRVGQGAGANVLTF. CDR3 sequence (DNA): TGTGCCAGCAGGGTTGGACAGGGGGCTGGGGCCAACGTCCTGACTTTC. The genes are TRBV28 and TRBJ2-6, with 10 bases identical to TRBD1. The V segment lost 6 bases and the J segment 2 bases; nucleotides outside the gene matches: 4. The germline V gene encodes CDR1 MDHEN and CDR2 SYDVKM. The CDR3 is 16 amino acids.

The chain combines TRBV6-5 with TRBJ1-2; 7 positions agree with TRBD1. From germline, CDR1 is MNHEY and CDR2 SVGAGI. Unmatched junction bases numbered 9, after V lost 4 bases and J lost 1 base. The CDR3 sequence is 16 residues long. The DNA of the CDR3 is TGTGCCAGCAGTTCCCGACAGGGAGGTATTAACTATGGCTACACCTTC. As protein: CASSSRQGGINYGYTF.

The chain combines TRBV2 with TRBJ1-1; D gene unclear. The germline gives CDR1 SNHLY, CDR2 FYNNEI. V lost 4 bases, J lost 4 bases, and 4 bases lay in between. There are 11 residues in the CDR3. This CDR3 is CASSVFTEAFF. The CDR3 DNA reads as TGTGCCAGCAGTGTCTTCACTGAAGCTTTCTTT.

V and J are TRBV7-9 and TRBJ1-2, with D maybe TRBD1 (5 bases). The CDR3 totals 13 residues. V was pared by 5 bases and J by 1 base, with 8 bases between. CDR1 SEHNR and CDR2 FQNEAQ come from the germline V gene (reference sequence). CDR3 region: CASSVDSNYGYTF. The CDR3 DNA reads as TGTGCCAGCAGCGTCGACAGTAACTATGGCTACACCTTC.

This clone was detected a few times. This sequence joins TRBV28 and TRBJ1-5; maybe TRBD1 (5 bases). The CDR3 runs to 16 residues. The V gene lost 3 bases and the J gene lost 4 bases, with 16 bases spanning the gap. CDR1 MDHEN and CDR2 SYDVKM come from the germline V gene. In DNA form, the CDR3 reads TGTGCCAGCAGTTTCTGGGCAGGGTCAGGGAATCAGCCCCAGCATTTT. Its protein is CASSFWAGSGNQPQHF.

This chain uses TRBV20-1 with TRBJ1-1, with D possibly matching TRBD1 (6 bases). This CDR3 is built from 14 residues. V was clipped by 3 bases and J by 0 bases, with 11 bases between them. Germline CDR1 DFQATT, CDR2 SNEGSKA (reference sequence). CDR3 region: CSASRRTVNTEAFF. The CDR3 DNA reads TGCAGTGCTAGTCGGAGGACAGTGAACACTGAAGCTTTCTTT.

The chain has TRBV6-1 and TRBJ2-3, with D possibly being TRBD1 (6 bases). V lost 2 bases to trimming and J lost 4 bases, with 16 bases between them. Germline V gene sequence: CDR1 MNHNS, CDR2 SASEGT. The CDR3 length is 16 residues. The DNA of the CDR3 is TGTGCCAGCAGTGAACCCTGGGACATTAGGTCAGATACGCAGTATTTT. This codes for CASSEPWDIRSDTQYF.

The chain couples TRBV2 to TRBJ2-7; 13 bases match TRBD2. Germline V gene sequence: CDR1 SNHLY, CDR2 FYNNEI. This CDR3 has 14 residues. Trimming at V came to 4 bases and at J to 9 bases, leaving 6 bases not matched to a gene. This CDR3 is CASSVTSGGTAQYV. CDR3 coding DNA: TGTGCCAGCAGTGTGACTAGCGGGGGGACCGCGCAGTACGTC.

The rearrangement joins TRBV19 to TRBJ2-3; TRBD2 might be the D (6 bases). The CDR3 totals 15 residues. Looked up from germline, CDR1 is LNHDA and CDR2 is SQIVND (reference sequence). V was clipped by 6 bases and J by 0 bases, with 13 bases between them. CDR3 DNA: TGTGCCAGTAGGAGGCTAGCGCTGAGCACAGATACGCAGTATTTT. It is translated as CASRRLALSTDTQYF. The whole variable domain, filled in from reference TRBV19 and TRBJ2-3, reads DGGITQSPKYLFRKEGQNVTLSCEQNLNHDAMYWYRQDPGQGLRLIYYSQIVNDFQKGDIAEGYSVSREKKESFPLTVTSAQKNPTAFYLCASRRLALSTDTQYFGPGTRLTVL.

The J gene is TRBJ1-3, the V gene TRBV29-1; no clear D gene. Germline V lookup: CDR1 SQVTM, CDR2 ANQGSEA. The CDR3 contains 13 residues. Trimming removed 6 bases at V and 0 bases at J, with 9 bases between. The DNA of the CDR3 is TGCAGCGTCGAGGAGATCTCTGGAAACACCATATATTTT. Translating it yields CSVEEISGNTIYF.

This rearrangement joins TRBV6-5 to TRBJ1-2; 8 bases are shared with TRBD1. Looked up from germline, CDR1 is MNHEY and CDR2 is SVGAGI. The CDR3 totals 15 residues. With V trimmed by 6 bases and J by 4 bases, 10 bases remained unmatched. CDR3 bases: TGTGCCAGCAGGATGGACAGGGCATCCCCCTATGGCTACACCTTC. Translated: CASRMDRASPYGYTF.